These 6 T cell receptor beta chains came from one sample sequenced in a study of T-cell memory formation after mild COVID-19. TCRdb reprocessed the 5' RACE reads with MiXCR, giving one entry per CDR3 protein. The data show about 400,000 distinct CDR3 sequences, with 20% to 30% seen just once and around 9% held by the top ten. Sequenced input: PBMCs or a T cell subset sorted from them (not recorded which). These receptors were obtained from an adult woman who had mild COVID-19 (a few samples of this study predate the infection). Cell type and time point are not known.

J is TRBJ1-2 and V is TRBV6-1; 7 nucleotides line up with TRBD1. V was pared by 3 bases and J by 8 bases, with 6 bases of the junction left unmatched. CDR1 is MNHNS, CDR2 SASEGT, per germline. The length of the CDR3 is 13 residues. The CDR3 DNA follows: TGTGCCAGCAGTGAGGGACAGCTTGGCGGCTACACCTTC. It is translated as CASSEGQLGGYTF.

The rearrangement joins TRBV10-3 to TRBJ1-6; 7 nucleotides align to TRBD1. V lost 2 bases and J lost 6; bases outside the gene matches: 1. In germline, CDR1 is ENHRY, CDR2 SYGVKD. This CDR3 is 14 amino acids long. The CDR3 DNA reads as TGTGCCATCAGTGAGCGACAGGGTAATTCACCCCTCCACTTT. Translated: CAISERQGNSPLHF.

This clonotype was observed many times. The chain recombines TRBV11-2 with TRBJ2-5; 11 bases are shared with TRBD2. From germline, CDR1 is SGHAT and CDR2 FQNNGV. The CDR3 runs to 16 residues. V trimming: 5 bases; J trimming: 1 base; junction bases outside the gene matches: 6. CDR3 nucleotide sequence: TGTGCCAGCAGCCCTTTCGGGACTAGCGGCCAAGAGACCCAGTACTTC. This sequence encodes CASSPFGTSGQETQYF.

The rearrangement uses TRBV4-1 and TRBJ1-1; 9 bases fit TRBD1. This CDR3 is 18 amino acids long. Per the germline V gene, CDR1 is MGHRA and CDR2 is YSYEKL. V was pared by 2 bases and J by 3 bases, with 13 bases of the junction left unmatched. CDR3 loop: CASSQSGTGWKGHTEAFF. The CDR3 DNA reads as TGCGCCAGCAGCCAATCCGGGACAGGGTGGAAGGGGCACACTGAAGCTTTCTTT.

The rearrangement links TRBV7-9 to TRBJ2-4; 7 bases fit TRBD1. The trim removed 2 bases at V and 0 bases at J, leaving 10 bases unmatched. Germline CDR1 SEHNR, CDR2 FQNEAQ (reference sequence). The CDR3 is 18 residues long. Written as DNA, the CDR3 is TGTGCCAGCAGCTTAAACCCGCGACAGGGATTAGCCAAAAACATTCAGTACTTC. This sequence encodes CASSLNPRQGLAKNIQYF.

The chain joins TRBV9 to TRBJ1-1; 8 nucleotides line up with TRBD1. Germline V gene data show CDR1 as SGDLS and CDR2 as YYNGEE. This CDR3 has 15 amino acids. V lost 1 base, J lost 5 bases, and 7 bases stayed unmatched. In DNA, the CDR3 is TGTGCCAGCAGCGTATCCGACAGGGGACAAACTGAAGCTTTCTTT. Translating gives CASSVSDRGQTEAFF.